This T cell receptor (beta chain) was recovered during a study of cytomegalovirus exposure and HLA in healthy donors. Whole-study findings and limits: Indistinguishable V segments such as TRBV6-2 and TRBV6-3 were excluded. Most TCR sequences were uncommon, yet certain public TCRs appeared in many donors.

As to this clone: Its antigen remains unidentified.

PCR employed 60 Vbeta and 13 Jbeta primers. Using immunoSEQ multiplex PCR, the repertoire was profiled, and TCRdb retains in-frame clones only, with some absent. This table holds 150,000 to 200,000 clones, 85% to 90% found once. The CDR3 consists of 17 residues. Per the germline V gene, CDR1 is SGHRS and CDR2 is YFSETQ. With 4 bases clipped from V and 4 bases from J, the junction kept 13 bases outside the gene matches. The sequence derives from a woman aged 18-30 years in good health and CMV-seronegative. Source material: PBMCs. The chain employs TRBV5-1 and TRBJ1-1; 10 nucleotides match TRBD1. The chain's CDR3 is CASSRGTGVTALTEAFF. CDR3 coding DNA: TGCGCCAGCAGCCGAGGGACAGGGGTTACCGCACTCACTGAAGCTTTCTTT.